This T cell receptor beta chain was captured by sequencing in a study of cytomegalovirus exposure and HLA in healthy donors. Broader study findings: A later analysis linked a missense variant in DCLRE1C to the trimming of TCR beta V and J genes.

On this clone itself: Its target is unknown.

Donors sampled were nominally healthy, though unrecorded immune exposures were likely. The PCR contained 60 Vbeta and 13 Jbeta primers. Using immunoSEQ multiplex PCR, the repertoire was profiled, and TCRdb retains in-frame clones only, with some absent. The repertoire consists of some 130,000 clones, with 79% occurring once and the leading ten covering 6.5%. The germline CDR1 and CDR2 sequences are MGHRA and YSYEKL. There are 13 residues in the CDR3. V dropped 3 bases and J dropped 6 bases, with 11 bases sitting between them. Sequencing input: PBMCs. The receptor was isolated from a middle-aged man in good health and CMV-seropositive. The chain uses TRBV4-1 and TRBJ1-1; TRBD1 might be the D (5 bases). For the CDR3, the DNA is TGCGCCAGCAGCCACACAGGTTTCGCTGAAGCTTTCTTT. This sequence encodes CASSHTGFAEAFF.